This note documents a single T cell receptor beta chain sequence. This sample is part of a study of blood T cell repertoires in COVID-19. At the level of the study: COVID-19 samples, acute and convalescent, were from the United States, Italy and Spain.

In the authors' workflow: Reference gene primer amplification yielded estimated nucleated cell counts. Clones were read by immunoSEQ multiplex PCR, and TCRdb kept only the in-frame ones, dropping some. V, J and clone size were drawn from that table, and D and trimming were deduced from the DNA. This table has some 220,000 clones, 65% to 85% appearing once. Germline V gene sequence: CDR1 SEHNR, CDR2 FQNEAQ (reference sequence). The CDR3 has 14 amino acids. The ends were cut back, 10 bases at V and 0 bases at J, with 14 bases in the middle. Sequencing was performed on peripheral blood. The chain combines TRBV7-9 with TRBJ2-3; possible D gene TRBD1, 6 bases. The clonotype originates from a human donor in a cohort sampled during active COVID-19. The CDR3 sequence: CATQGRLSTDTQYF. The CDR3 DNA follows: TGTGCCACCCAGGGGCGCTTGAGCACAGATACGCAGTATTTT.